A single sample gave rise to the 11 T cell receptor beta chains below, sequenced in a study of response to subunit inactivated influenza vaccine. TCRdb called the RT-PCR reads again in MiXCR, with one record for every CDR3 protein. The repertoire holds some 570,000 distinct CDR3 sequences, roughly 10% seen once, with about 10% in the top ten. Another study also made use of these data, one on T cells expressing NK-cell markers. This second study says: Synthesis of TCR beta cDNA relied on 5'RACE template switching carrying UMIs.

The source was PBMCs from blood, collected on the day of vaccination. The receptor source for this set is a man between 45 and 60 years old who received an inactivated influenza vaccine.

The J gene is TRBJ2-1, the V gene TRBV29-1; 9 positions agree with TRBD2. With 0 bases clipped from V and 8 bases from J, the junction kept 11 bases outside the gene matches. Germline-derived CDR1 and CDR2 are SQVTM and ANQGSEA. The CDR3 contains 16 residues. The CDR3 bases are TGCAGCGTTGAAGATTTCGCGGGGGGGGCCTTTTATGAGCAGTTCTTC. It encodes CSVEDFAGGAFYEQFF.

About this clonotype itself: An end of the junction does not agree with germline; a read error may underlie this. This rearrangement joins TRBV5-1 to TRBJ2-2, with D possibly matching TRBD2 (5 bases). The CDR3 extends over 15 amino acids. CDR1 is SGHRS, CDR2 YFSETQ, per germline. CDR3 sequence reads: CASSPRWANTGELLF. The CDR3 DNA reads as TGCGCCAGCAGCCCCCGTTGGGCGAACACCGGGGAGCTGCTTTTT.

CDR3 residues: CSAWRPQGTTYGYTF. The DNA of the CDR3 is TGCAGCGCCTGGCGTCCGCAGGGGACCACCTATGGCTACACCTTC. The gene calls are TRBV29-1 and TRBJ1-2; D possibly corresponds to TRBD1 (6 bases). The CDR3 is made up of 15 amino acids. Germline V gene data show CDR1 as SQVTM and CDR2 as ANQGSEA. V was pared by 7 bases and J by 4 bases, with 22 bases between.

The genes are TRBV5-5 and TRBJ2-4, with 7 bases fitting TRBD1. The CDR3 totals 15 residues. Trimming took 5 bases from V and 4 from J; bases not matched to a gene: 9. CDR1 is SGHKS and CDR2 is YYEKEE in the germline V gene (reference sequence). The CDR3 DNA reads as TGTGCCAGCAGTAGACCCGGGACAGATAAAAACATTCAGTACTTC. Translating it yields CASSRPGTDKNIQYF.

The chain has TRBV7-2 and TRBJ1-1, with D unresolved. The V and J ends lost 0 bases and 1 base respectively, with 6 bases between them. Germline V gives CDR1 SGHTA, CDR2 FQGNSA. This CDR3 spans 14 amino acids. The CDR3 reads CASSLAVGNTEAFF. The CDR3 coding sequence is TGTGCCAGCAGCTTAGCGGTAGGGAACACTGAAGCTTTCTTT. The complete variable domain, with remaining parts taken from reference TRBV7-2 and TRBJ1-1, reads GAGVSQSPSNKVTEKGKDVELRCDPISGHTALYWYRQSLGQGLEFLIYFQGNSAPDKSGLPSDRFSAERTGGSVSTLTIQRTQQEDSAVYLCASSLAVGNTEAFFGQGTRLTVV.

Only a few counts were recorded for this clonotype. The chain is built from TRBV6-5 and TRBJ2-2; the match to TRBD2 covers 8 bases. J lost 1 base, V lost 0 bases, and 7 bases had no gene match. Germline V gene data show CDR1 as MNHEY and CDR2 as SVGAGI. The CDR3 runs 18 residues. CDR3: CASSYSRSREGNTGELFF. The CDR3 coding sequence is TGTGCCAGCAGTTACTCGAGGTCCCGGGAGGGGAACACCGGGGAGCTGTTTTTT.

In DNA form, the CDR3 reads TGTGCCAGCAGTTATGCCCTTGGACAGGAAAGCTCCTACGAGCAGTACTTC. Protein sequence: CASSYALGQESSYEQYF. The chain links TRBV6-2 or TRBV6-3 to TRBJ2-7, with 7 bases lining up with TRBD1. Looked up from germline, CDR1 is MNHEY and CDR2 is SVGEGT. This CDR3 comprises 17 residues. Trimming took 3 bases from V and 0 from J; bases not matched to a gene: 11.

This chain links TRBV5-6 with TRBJ2-3; tentative D call: TRBD2 (5 bases). Trimming removed 2 bases from V and 8 bases from J, with 15 bases in between. Looked up from germline, CDR1 is SGHDT and CDR2 is YYEEEE. There are 14 residues in the CDR3. CDR3 sequence: CASSFPGNEGTQYF. The CDR3 region has the DNA TGTGCCAGCAGCTTCCCGGGGAATGAGGGTACGCAGTATTTT.

The rearrangement uses TRBV6-5 and TRBJ1-1; D is ambiguous. Trimming took off 2 bases at V and 0 bases at J, with 4 bases between the two ends. Germline lookup yields CDR1 MNHEY and CDR2 SVGAGI. This CDR3 spans 13 amino acids. The CDR3 bases are TGTGCCAGCAGTTACGCTCTGAACACTGAAGCTTTCTTT. Translating it yields CASSYALNTEAFF.

This clonotype was seen many times. The chain couples TRBV7-8 to TRBJ2-1; 13 positions match TRBD2. V lost 4 bases to trimming and J lost 4 bases; unmatched junction nucleotides: 4. Germline-derived CDR1 and CDR2 are SGHVS and FQNEAQ. The CDR3 covers 16 residues. CDR3 loop: CASSSPGLAGYNEQFF. CDR3 DNA: TGTGCCAGCAGCTCCCCGGGACTAGCGGGATACAATGAGCAGTTCTTC.

This rearrangement joins TRBV7-9 to TRBJ1-2; a weak D match, TRBD1 (5 bases). The CDR3 runs 15 residues. V lost 1 base and J 7 bases, leaving 16 bases between the germline ends. CDR1 is SEHNR, CDR2 FQNEAQ, per germline (reference sequence). CDR3 in amino acids: CASSLGRTSPGGYTF. For the CDR3, the DNA is TGTGCCAGCAGCTTAGGAAGGACATCCCCCGGTGGCTACACCTTC.